The next 20 T cell receptor beta chains were all read from a single sample in a study of blood T cell repertoires in COVID-19. Assay: immunoSEQ multiplex PCR; the TCRdb copy retains only in-frame clones and omits some. Among around 190,000 clones, about 85% were seen once, and the ten largest hold around 24%. The specimen sequenced was PBMCs or T cells enriched from blood (not recorded which). The origin of the receptors is a woman between 40 and 55 years old in a cohort exposed to, infected with or recovered from COVID-19 (not recorded which).

The chain carries TRBV28 and TRBJ1-4; D may be TRBD1 (5 bases). With 3 bases removed from V and 5 bases from J, the gap between germline ends came to 19 bases. This CDR3 spans 17 amino acids. Germline loops: CDR1 MDHEN, CDR2 SYDVKM. CDR3 in DNA: TGTGCCAGCAGTTTTGTGGGGTATGGGGAGGGGAATGAAAAACTGTTTTTT. The encoded protein is CASSFVGYGEGNEKLFF.

At least ten counts were recorded for this clone. V gene TRBV5-1 combines with J gene TRBJ2-2; D not resolved. Germline-derived CDR1 and CDR2 are SGHRS and YFSETQ. There are 15 residues in the CDR3. V was trimmed by 7 bases and J by 0 bases, leaving 13 bases between them. The CDR3 is CASGSRGSNTGELFF. CDR3 nucleotides: TGCGCCAGCGGAAGCAGAGGATCGAACACCGGGGAGCTGTTTTTT.

The gene calls are TRBV5-1 and TRBJ2-1; maybe TRBD2 (6 bases). Trimming removed 2 bases from V and 4 bases from J, with 13 bases in between. The CDR3 spans 15 residues. In germline, CDR1 is SGHRS, CDR2 YFSETQ. DNA for the CDR3: TGCGCCAGCAGCTTAGTAGCGGAGTCATACAATGAGCAGTTCTTC. This gives the protein CASSLVAESYNEQFF.

This sequence joins TRBV9 and TRBJ2-6, with D perhaps matching TRBD1 (5 bases). Germline CDR1 reads SGDLS; CDR2 reads YYNGEE. V lost 1 base, J lost 0 bases, and 17 bases lay in between. This CDR3 contains 19 residues. CDR3 protein: CASSVRPQRGPSGANVLTF. The CDR3 DNA sequence: TGTGCCAGCAGCGTACGTCCCCAAAGGGGCCCCTCTGGGGCCAACGTCCTGACTTTC.

This chain's CDR3 is CASSRGTLNEQFF. Here the CDR3 DNA reads TGTGCCAGCAGCCGCGGGACTCTCAATGAGCAGTTCTTC. This sequence joins TRBV6-5 and TRBJ2-1; D perhaps matches TRBD2 (6 bases). The germline V gene encodes CDR1 MNHEY and CDR2 SVGAGI. Trimming removed 6 bases at V and 6 bases at J, with 12 bases between. The CDR3 has 13 amino acids.

The CDR3 protein is CASSKRDIPVGYTF. The CDR3 DNA reads as TGCGCCAGCAGCAAGCGGGACATACCCGTTGGCTACACCTTC. This chain uses TRBV4-1 with TRBJ1-2, with D possibly TRBD1 on 6 matching bases. The V end was cut by 5 bases, the J end by 7 bases, with 17 bases between. This CDR3 region has 14 residues. Per the germline V gene, CDR1 is MGHRA and CDR2 is YSYEKL.

The chain carries TRBV5-6 and TRBJ1-4; 7 bases agree with TRBD1. Trimming cost V 3 bases and J 0 bases; bases outside gene matches: 2. The CDR3 is 15 residues long. Germline-derived CDR1 and CDR2 are SGHDT and YYEEEE. In DNA form, the CDR3 reads TGTGCCAGCAGCTGGGGGACAGCAACTAATGAAAAACTGTTTTTT. This sequence encodes CASSWGTATNEKLFF.

The chain is built from TRBV7-9 and TRBJ2-7; 7 bases map to TRBD1. Trimming took 3 bases from V and 3 from J; bases not matched to a gene: 5. Germline-derived CDR1 and CDR2 are SEHNR and FQNEAQ (reference sequence). The CDR3 is made up of 14 amino acids. The CDR3 sequence is CASSFGQANYEQYF. The CDR3 region has the DNA TGTGCCAGCAGCTTTGGACAGGCGAACTACGAGCAGTACTTC.

Comment on this clone: A junction end diverges from the germline sequence, so it may reflect a read error. The chain couples TRBV7-9 to TRBJ2-1; D possibly corresponds to TRBD1 (6 bases). This CDR3 is 9 amino acids long. From germline, CDR1 is SEHNR and CDR2 FQNEAQ (reference sequence). The CDR3 sequence: CAVQRDNLF. In nucleotides, the CDR3 is TGTGCCGTCCAACGGGACAACCTCTTC.

The gene calls are TRBV7-2 and TRBJ2-2; D possibly corresponds to TRBD2 (5 bases). Trimming removed 1 base from V and 4 bases from J, with 13 bases in between. This CDR3 contains 16 residues. Germline CDR1 SGHTA, CDR2 FQGNSA. CDR3 sequence: CASSLVSGSSTGELFF. CDR3 sequence (DNA): TGTGCCAGCAGCTTAGTCTCGGGGAGCAGCACCGGGGAGCTGTTTTTT.

The chain links TRBV19 to TRBJ2-1; 12 bases are a match to TRBD2. Germline loops: CDR1 LNHDA, CDR2 SQIVND (reference sequence). CDR3 size: 15 residues. The ends lost 2 bases at V and 14 bases at J; junction bases unmatched: 10. CDR3 coding DNA: TGTGCCAGTAGTATACGAGGGTCTAGCGGGAGGGTGGAGTTCTTC. This sequence encodes CASSIRGSSGRVEFF.

This clone was detected once. This chain uses TRBV2 with TRBJ1-2; 7 nucleotides agree with TRBD1. Germline assignment: CDR1 SNHLY and CDR2 FYNNEI. CDR3 length: 14 amino acids. V was pared by 3 bases and J by 4 bases, with 5 bases of the junction left unmatched. This CDR3 is CASSDPDRTYGYTF. The CDR3 bases are TGTGCCAGCAGTGACCCGGACAGGACCTATGGCTACACCTTC.

V is TRBV5-5 and J is TRBJ2-2, with D possibly matching TRBD1 (6 bases). Germline CDR1 and CDR2: SGHKS and YYEKEE (reference sequence). The V and J ends lost 3 bases and 10 bases respectively, with 10 bases between them. The CDR3 runs 12 residues. This chain's CDR3 is CASSSGVVELFF. The CDR3 bases are TGTGCCAGCAGCTCAGGGGTTGTGGAGCTGTTTTTT.

The chain has TRBV11-2 and TRBJ1-1; D unclear. The germline CDR1 and CDR2 sequences are SGHAT and FQNNGV. CDR3 size: 15 residues. V lost 1 base to trimming and J lost 1 base, with 10 bases between them. CDR3 loop: CASSLARVANTEAFF. CDR3 coding DNA: TGTGCCAGCAGCTTAGCGCGGGTGGCGAACACTGAAGCTTTCTTT. The variable domain in full, completed from reference TRBV11-2 and TRBJ1-1, reads EAGVAQSPRYKIIEKRQSVAFWCNPISGHATLYWYQQILGQGPKLLIQFQNNGVVDDSQLPKDRFSAERLKGVDSTLKIQPAKLEDSAVYLCASSLARVANTEAFFGQGTRLTVV.

This chain connects TRBV27 to TRBJ1-1, with D perhaps matching TRBD1 (5 bases). The CDR3 is 14 amino acids. Germline V lookup: CDR1 MNHEY, CDR2 SMNVEV (reference sequence). V was shortened by 2 bases and J by 4 bases, with 11 bases between the two germline ends. The CDR3 bases are TGTGCCAGCAGTTTACAGGGTCGGAGCACTGAAGCTTTCTTT. Translated, it gives CASSLQGRSTEAFF.

The rearrangement uses TRBV9 and TRBJ2-2; possible D gene TRBD2, 5 bases. Germline CDR1 SGDLS, CDR2 YYNGEE. Trimming removed 5 bases at V and 2 bases at J, with 10 bases between. CDR3 length: 14 amino acids. The CDR3 nucleotides read TGTGCCAGCAGAGCAAGCGGAAACACCGGGGAGCTGTTTTTT. Encoded protein: CASRASGNTGELFF.

The chain combines TRBV19 with TRBJ1-1; D uncertain. This CDR3 contains 13 residues. Germline values: CDR1 LNHDA, CDR2 SQIVND (reference sequence). The V end was cut by 1 base, the J end by 1 base, with 4 bases between. CDR3 DNA sequence: TGTGCCAGTAGTATAGTCCGGAACACTGAAGCTTTCTTT. Translating gives CASSIVRNTEAFF.

The chain combines TRBV11-2 with TRBJ2-1; TRBD2 matches at 7 bases. The V gene's germline CDR1 is SGHAT and CDR2 FQNNGV. With 1 base clipped from V and 2 bases from J, the junction kept 5 bases outside the gene matches. This CDR3 comprises 16 residues. CDR3 nucleotide sequence: TGTGCCAGCAGCTTAGTCCCTAGCGGCGCCTACAATGAGCAGTTCTTC. Its protein product is CASSLVPSGAYNEQFF.

The chain links TRBV7-9 to TRBJ2-7; D is undetermined. The CDR3 is 11 amino acids. The germline V gene has CDR1 SEHNR and CDR2 FQNEAQ (reference sequence). V shed 5 bases and J shed 3 bases, with 5 bases lying between them. The CDR3 loop reads CASSPNYEQYF. For the CDR3, the DNA is TGTGCCAGCAGCCCCAACTACGAGCAGTACTTC.

The V gene is TRBV21-1, the J gene TRBJ1-3. TRBV21-1 is a pseudogene segment. This CDR3 has 15 amino acids. The CDR3 loop reads CASSKAGGVGNTIYF. As DNA, the CDR3 is TGTGCCAGCAGCAAAGCGGGGGGGGTTGGAAACACCATATATTTT.